Each of the 20 T cell receptor beta chains below was sequenced from the same sample in a study of cytomegalovirus exposure and HLA in healthy donors (dated by TCRdb to about 2017). The receptor library was made with the immunoSEQ multiplex PCR assay. For the multiplex PCR, a mixture combining 60 forward primers for TCR Vbeta segments and 13 reverse primers for TCR Jbeta segments was used. Drawn from immuneACCESS, this table holds only the in-frame rearrangements with V and J called that TCRdb kept. Clones are partly lost; checked studies trace under half to an unresolved V gene and leave the rest unexplained. The sample table holds 90,000 to 130,000 clones, of which less than 85% were seen once. The ten most abundant clones make up around 15% of the sample. The sample consisted of PBMCs. The receptors originated from a man aged 25-45 years in good health and CMV-seropositive.

The V call is TRBV10-3, the J call TRBJ2-5, with D possibly TRBD2 on 6 matching bases. Trimming left V 0 bases short and J 3 bases short, with 8 bases between. CDR3 length equals 14 residues. Germline V gene data show CDR1 as ENHRY and CDR2 as SYGVKD. CDR3 amino acids: CAISESGLEETQYF. As DNA, the CDR3 is TGTGCCATCAGTGAGTCGGGACTGGAAGAGACCCAGTACTTC.

This sequence joins TRBV28 and TRBJ2-4; 7 bases line up with TRBD1. V shed 6 bases, J shed 7 bases, and the junction held 12 bases outside the gene matches. The CDR3 is 15 amino acids. The germline gives CDR1 MDHEN, CDR2 SYDVKM. In nucleotides, the CDR3 is TGTGCCAGCAGCCTAACCCCAGGGGGACAGAACATTCAGTACTTC. Translation gives CASSLTPGGQNIQYF.

This clone is categorized as medium-sized. This rearrangement joins TRBV7-8 to TRBJ1-6, with D unclear. The CDR3 covers 15 residues. Trimming removed 2 bases from V and 3 bases from J, with 8 bases in between. CDR1 is SGHVS and CDR2 is FQNEAQ in the germline V gene. Here the CDR3 reads CASSLSQNYNSPLHF. CDR3 in DNA: TGTGCCAGCAGCTTATCCCAGAACTATAATTCACCCCTCCACTTT.

This clone was detected a few times. The rearrangement uses TRBV9 and TRBJ2-2; 10 bases map to TRBD2. V trimming: 1 base; J trimming: 5 bases; junction bases outside the gene matches: 5. CDR1 and CDR2 from the germline V gene are SGDLS and YYNGEE. CDR3 size: 16 residues. The CDR3 region has the DNA TGTGCCAGCAGCGTAAGGCTAGCGGGGGAAACCGGGGAGCTGTTTTTT. This encodes CASSVRLAGETGELFF.

The chain couples TRBV27 to TRBJ2-7, with 8 bases lining up with TRBD1. CDR3 size: 15 residues. Germline-derived CDR1 and CDR2 are MNHEY and SMNVEV (reference sequence). The ends lost 5 bases at V and 2 bases at J; junction bases unmatched: 8. The CDR3 nucleotides are TGTGCCAGCAGTCAACGGACAGGGATCCCCTACGAGCAGTACTTC. Translating gives CASSQRTGIPYEQYF.

This chain joins TRBV5-1 and TRBJ1-2; possible D gene TRBD1, 6 bases. V was shortened by 1 base and J by 6 bases, with 13 bases between the two germline ends. The CDR3 consists of 14 residues. From germline, CDR1 is SGHRS and CDR2 YFSETQ. For the CDR3, the DNA is TGCGCCAGCAGCTTGTTGGGAGGGGGTAATGGCTACACCTTC. This sequence encodes CASSLLGGGNGYTF.

The CDR3 bases are TGCGCCAGCAGCCCCGTACTGTGGGGGCGGTTCCCTGAAGCTTTCTTT. This codes for CASSPVLWGRFPEAFF. This sequence joins TRBV4-1 and TRBJ1-1; possible D gene TRBD1, 6 bases. The CDR3 has 16 amino acids. The germline V gene encodes CDR1 MGHRA and CDR2 YSYEKL. V lost 4 bases, J lost 6 bases, and 21 bases lay in between.

This clone has more than one count but fewer than ten. This chain joins TRBV4-3 and TRBJ1-1; D remains ambiguous. This CDR3 comprises 16 residues. Germline V gene sequence: CDR1 LGHNA, CDR2 YSLEER. Between the trimmed V and J ends, which lost 1 base and 0 bases, there was a span of 12 bases. The chain's CDR3 is CASSQAPGKMNTEAFF. The CDR3 nucleotides are TGCGCCAGCAGCCAAGCCCCCGGGAAGATGAACACTGAAGCTTTCTTT.

The chain employs TRBV7-6 and TRBJ2-2, with D unclear. The ends were cut back, 0 bases at V and 5 bases at J, with 7 bases in the middle. The V gene's germline CDR1 is SGHVS and CDR2 FNYEAQ. The CDR3 has 14 amino acids. CDR3 sequence (DNA): TGTGCCAGCAGCTTAGCGCAGCGTACCGGGGAGCTGTTTTTT. The encoded protein is CASSLAQRTGELFF. Complete variable domain (other parts from reference TRBV7-6 and TRBJ2-2): GAGVSQSPRYKVTKRGQDVALRCDPISGHVSLYWYRQALGQGPEFLTYFNYEAQQDKSGLPNDRFSAERPEGSISTLTIQRTEQRDSAMYRCASSLAQRTGELFFGEGSRLTVL.

The rearrangement joins TRBV6-1 to TRBJ2-7; 7 nucleotides align to TRBD1. The length of the CDR3 is 13 residues. In germline, CDR1 is MNHNS, CDR2 SASEGT. V lost 3 bases, J lost 5 bases, and 4 bases stayed unmatched. The DNA for the CDR3 is TGTGCCAGCAGTGACCCCCAGGGGGACGAGCAGTACTTC. As protein: CASSDPQGDEQYF.

The table lists this clone with a count of one. The chain has TRBV29-1 and TRBJ2-3; D remains ambiguous. The CDR3 extends over 16 amino acids. V was trimmed by 0 bases and J by 3 bases, leaving 16 bases between them. Germline V gives CDR1 SQVTM, CDR2 ANQGSEA. The CDR3 sequence: CSVEDRPSYGTDTQYF. The CDR3 DNA reads TGCAGCGTTGAAGATCGGCCTAGTTATGGTACAGATACGCAGTATTTT.

The chain links TRBV28 to TRBJ1-1; D is undetermined. This CDR3 is 16 amino acids long. Looked up from germline, CDR1 is MDHEN and CDR2 is SYDVKM. V shed 3 bases and J shed 6 bases, with 20 bases lying between them. This CDR3 reads CASSFTRGLFRPEAFF. In DNA form, the CDR3 reads TGTGCCAGCAGTTTTACCCGCGGGCTGTTTCGGCCTGAAGCTTTCTTT.

The rearrangement uses TRBV9 and TRBJ2-2; the match to TRBD2 covers 13 bases. The V segment lost 4 bases and the J segment 6 bases; nucleotides outside the gene matches: 6. The CDR3 sequence is 16 residues long. Germline CDR1 reads SGDLS; CDR2 reads YYNGEE. CDR3 residues: CASSTRTSGGSGELFF. DNA of the CDR3: TGTGCCAGCAGCACAAGGACTAGCGGGGGATCCGGGGAGCTGTTTTTT.

The rearrangement links TRBV4-3 to TRBJ1-5, with 9 nucleotides matching TRBD1. Germline loops: CDR1 LGHNA, CDR2 YSLEER. V was clipped by 0 bases and J by 6 bases; unmatched bases: 6. The CDR3 loop spans 16 amino acids. CDR3 sequence: CASSQDLGQGIQPQHF. The CDR3, as DNA: TGCGCCAGCAGCCAAGATTTGGGACAGGGAATTCAGCCCCAGCATTTT.

The chain uses TRBV4-1 and TRBJ1-2; 7 bases are shared with TRBD1. The CDR3 is 16 amino acids. Trimming removed 5 bases from V and 8 bases from J; junction bases left unmatched: 17. CDR1 is MGHRA, CDR2 YSYEKL, per germline. CDR3 DNA: TGCGCCAGCAGCTGGGGGAAAAAACAGGGGAGACGGGGCTACACCTTC. Translating gives CASSWGKKQGRRGYTF.

V and J are TRBV9 and TRBJ1-2; no definite D call. Germline V gene lookup returns CDR1 SGDLS and CDR2 YYNGEE. This CDR3 comprises 13 residues. V lost 4 bases and J 5 bases, leaving 12 bases between the germline ends. The CDR3 nucleotides are TGTGCCAGCAGCCCCAGAACGGGGTATGGCTACACCTTC. It encodes CASSPRTGYGYTF.

The chain has TRBV5-1 and TRBJ1-6; a possible D gene is TRBD1 (6 bases). Germline V CDR1 and CDR2: SGHRS, YFSETQ. The length of the CDR3 is 17 residues. V was clipped by 0 bases and J by 0 bases, with 10 bases between them. The CDR3 reads CASSLGTESSYNSPLHF. The CDR3, as DNA: TGCGCCAGCAGCTTGGGGACAGAAAGCTCCTATAATTCACCCCTCCACTTT.

This chain uses TRBV4-1 with TRBJ2-7; weak D call: TRBD2 (5 bases). The CDR3 has 13 residues. V shed 6 bases and J shed 6 bases, with 15 bases lying between them. CDR1 MGHRA and CDR2 YSYEKL come from the germline V gene. The CDR3 spells CASSTPVRGEQYF. CDR3 DNA sequence: TGCGCCAGCAGTACCCCCGTCCGGGGCGAGCAGTACTTC.

The rearrangement joins TRBV30 to TRBJ1-6; 7 bases agree with TRBD1. Germline CDR1 and CDR2: GTSNPN and SVGIG (reference sequence). CDR3 size: 13 residues. V shed 3 bases and J 10 bases; nucleotides not matched to a gene: 6. For the CDR3, the DNA is TGTGCCTGGAGGGAGGGGGCCTGGTCACCCCTCCACTTT. It specifies CAWREGAWSPLHF. Drawing the rest from reference TRBV30 and TRBJ1-6, the complete variable domain is SQTIHQWPATLVQPVGSPLSLECTVEGTSNPNLYWYRQAAGRGLQLLFYSVGIGQISSEVPQNLSASRPQDRQFILSSKKLLLSDSGFYLCAWREGAWSPLHFGNGTRLTVT.

The chain joins TRBV5-6 to TRBJ2-1; TRBD1 matches 9 bases. The junction had 7 bases not matched to a gene; V was cut back by 4 bases and J by 2 bases. This CDR3 spans 16 amino acids. Germline V gives CDR1 SGHDT, CDR2 YYEEEE. CDR3 loop: CASSPGTGRAYNEQFF. The CDR3 DNA reads TGTGCCAGCAGCCCAGGGACAGGGAGGGCCTACAATGAGCAGTTCTTC.